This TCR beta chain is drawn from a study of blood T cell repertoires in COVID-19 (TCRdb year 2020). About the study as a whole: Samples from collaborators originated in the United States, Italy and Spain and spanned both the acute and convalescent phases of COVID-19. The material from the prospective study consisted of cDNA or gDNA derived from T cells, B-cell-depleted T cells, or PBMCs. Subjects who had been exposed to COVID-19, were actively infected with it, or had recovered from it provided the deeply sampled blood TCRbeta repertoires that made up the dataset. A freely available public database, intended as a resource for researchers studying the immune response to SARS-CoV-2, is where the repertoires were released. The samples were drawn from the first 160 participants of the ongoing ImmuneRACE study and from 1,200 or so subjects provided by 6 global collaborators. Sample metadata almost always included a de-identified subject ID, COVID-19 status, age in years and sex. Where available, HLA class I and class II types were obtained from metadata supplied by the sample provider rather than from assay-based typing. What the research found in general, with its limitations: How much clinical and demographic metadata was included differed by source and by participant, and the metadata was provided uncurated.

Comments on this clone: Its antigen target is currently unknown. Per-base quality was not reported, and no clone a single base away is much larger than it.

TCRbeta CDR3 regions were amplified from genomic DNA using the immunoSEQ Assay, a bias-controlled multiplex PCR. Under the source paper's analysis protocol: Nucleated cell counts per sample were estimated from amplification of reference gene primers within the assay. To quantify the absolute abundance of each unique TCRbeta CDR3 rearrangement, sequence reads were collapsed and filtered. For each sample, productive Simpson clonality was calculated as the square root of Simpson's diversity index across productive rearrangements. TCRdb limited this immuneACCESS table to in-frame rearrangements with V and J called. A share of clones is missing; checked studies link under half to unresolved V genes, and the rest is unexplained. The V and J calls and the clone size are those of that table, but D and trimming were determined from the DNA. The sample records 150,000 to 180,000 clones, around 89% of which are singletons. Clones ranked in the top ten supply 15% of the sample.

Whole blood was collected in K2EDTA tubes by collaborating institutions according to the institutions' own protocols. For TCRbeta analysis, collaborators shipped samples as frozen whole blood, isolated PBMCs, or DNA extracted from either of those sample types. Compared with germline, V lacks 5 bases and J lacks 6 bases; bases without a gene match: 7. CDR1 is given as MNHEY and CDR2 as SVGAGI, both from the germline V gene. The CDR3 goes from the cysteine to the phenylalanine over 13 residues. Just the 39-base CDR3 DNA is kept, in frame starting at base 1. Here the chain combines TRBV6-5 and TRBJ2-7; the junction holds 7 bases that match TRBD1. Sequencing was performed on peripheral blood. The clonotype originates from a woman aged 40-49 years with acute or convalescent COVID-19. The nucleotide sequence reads TGTGCCAGCAGTCTCGGGACAGAGATCGAGCAGTACTTC. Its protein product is CASSLGTEIEQYF.